Below, one TCR beta chain is given with its context. Being one base from a much bigger clone, this may be a read error. According to the study, TCR beta libraries were built with iRepertoire HTBI primers and CDR3-region Arm-PCR. TCRdb reprocessed the multiplex PCR reads with MiXCR, giving one entry per CDR3 protein. This sample has approximately 400,000 distinct CDR3 sequences, with roughly 25% found just once. Time point indicated: persistent/refractory GD, antithyroid drugs over 5 years with positive TRAb. RNA extracted from PBMCs served as the sequencing template. This record comes from a study of regulatory T cells in long-lasting Graves disease. The CDR3 spans 14 residues. The V gene's germline CDR1 is MNHEY and CDR2 SVGEGT.

This chain uses TRBV6-2 or TRBV6-3 with TRBJ1-5; TRBD1 matches at 7 bases. The receptor comes from a woman aged 40 to 50 with Graves disease. This material consisted of peripheral blood mononuclear cells (PBMCs), taken when the disease was refractory, from a patient treated with antithyroid drugs. Here the CDR3 reads CVSSDDRAGQPQHF. DNA for the CDR3: TGTGTCAGCAGTGACGACAGGGCAGGTCAGCCCCAGCATTTT.